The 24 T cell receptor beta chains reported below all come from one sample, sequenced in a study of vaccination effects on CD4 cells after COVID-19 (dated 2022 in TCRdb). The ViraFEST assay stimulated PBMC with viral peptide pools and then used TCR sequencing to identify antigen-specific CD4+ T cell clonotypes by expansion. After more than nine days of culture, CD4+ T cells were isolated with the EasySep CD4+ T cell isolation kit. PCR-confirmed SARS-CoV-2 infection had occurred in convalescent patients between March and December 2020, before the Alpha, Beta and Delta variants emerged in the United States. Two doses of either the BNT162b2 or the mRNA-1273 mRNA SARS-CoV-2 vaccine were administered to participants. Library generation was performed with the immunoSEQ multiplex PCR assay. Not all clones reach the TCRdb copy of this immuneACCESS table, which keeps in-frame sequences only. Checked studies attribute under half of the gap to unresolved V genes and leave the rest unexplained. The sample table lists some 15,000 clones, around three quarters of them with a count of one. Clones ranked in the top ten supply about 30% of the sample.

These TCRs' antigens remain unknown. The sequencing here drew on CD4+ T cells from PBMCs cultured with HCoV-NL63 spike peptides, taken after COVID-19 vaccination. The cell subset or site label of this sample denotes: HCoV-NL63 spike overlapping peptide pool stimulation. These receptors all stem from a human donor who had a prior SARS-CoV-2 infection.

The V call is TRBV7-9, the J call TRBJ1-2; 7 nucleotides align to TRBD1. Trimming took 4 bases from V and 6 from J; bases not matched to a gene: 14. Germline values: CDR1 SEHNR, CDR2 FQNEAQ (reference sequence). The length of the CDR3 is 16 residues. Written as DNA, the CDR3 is TGTGCCAGCAGCTCCGCCGGAGACAGGGCTGGGAATGGCTACACCTTC. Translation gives CASSSAGDRAGNGYTF.

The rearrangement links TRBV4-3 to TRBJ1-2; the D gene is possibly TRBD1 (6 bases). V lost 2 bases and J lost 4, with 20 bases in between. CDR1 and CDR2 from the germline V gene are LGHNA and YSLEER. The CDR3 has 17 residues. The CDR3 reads CASSQILDEGGRYGYTF. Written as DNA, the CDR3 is TGCGCCAGCAGCCAAATTTTGGATGAGGGGGGGCGCTATGGCTACACCTTC.

The CDR3 region is CASSQGTDGYEQYF. The CDR3 DNA sequence: TGTGCCAGCAGCCAAGGGACAGACGGCTACGAGCAGTACTTC. This chain joins TRBV5-4 and TRBJ2-7; 7 nucleotides agree with TRBD1. Trimming cost V 4 bases and J 3 bases; bases outside gene matches: 7. The CDR3 is 14 residues long. Germline values: CDR1 SGHNT, CDR2 YYREEE (reference sequence).

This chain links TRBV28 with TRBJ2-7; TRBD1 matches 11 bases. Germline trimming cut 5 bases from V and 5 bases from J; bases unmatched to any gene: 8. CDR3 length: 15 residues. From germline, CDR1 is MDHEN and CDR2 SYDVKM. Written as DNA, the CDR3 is TGTGCCAGCAGTCTCCCGGGACAGGGGGGCGACGAGCAGTACTTC. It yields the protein CASSLPGQGGDEQYF.

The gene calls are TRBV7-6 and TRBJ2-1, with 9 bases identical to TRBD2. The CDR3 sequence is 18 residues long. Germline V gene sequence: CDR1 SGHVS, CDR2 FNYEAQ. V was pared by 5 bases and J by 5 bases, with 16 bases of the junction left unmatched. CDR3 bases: TGTGCCAGCAGCCGCGGCGGGAGGGCCTATTGGTTGGACAATGAGCAGTTCTTC. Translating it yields CASSRGGRAYWLDNEQFF.

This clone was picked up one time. Written as DNA, the CDR3 is TGCGCCAGCAGCTCGGTGGGACTAGCGGGTGGGGCTGGGAATGAGCAGTTCTTC. Protein: CASSSVGLAGGAGNEQFF. V and J are TRBV5-1 and TRBJ2-1; the match to TRBD2 covers 12 bases. The CDR3 has 18 residues. V shed 3 bases and J 7 bases; nucleotides not matched to a gene: 14. CDR1 and CDR2 from the germline V gene are SGHRS and YFSETQ.

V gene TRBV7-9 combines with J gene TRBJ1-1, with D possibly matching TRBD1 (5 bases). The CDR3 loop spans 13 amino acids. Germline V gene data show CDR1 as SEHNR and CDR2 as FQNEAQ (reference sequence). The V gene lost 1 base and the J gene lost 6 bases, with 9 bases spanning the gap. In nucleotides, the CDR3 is TGTGCCAGCAGCTTAGAAGGGGCATCTGAAGCTTTCTTT. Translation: CASSLEGASEAFF.

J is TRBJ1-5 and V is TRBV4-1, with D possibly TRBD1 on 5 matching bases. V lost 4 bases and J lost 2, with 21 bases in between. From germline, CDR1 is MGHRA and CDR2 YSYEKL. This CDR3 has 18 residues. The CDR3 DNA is TGCGCCAGCAGCCTAAAGGGGAATGGGGAATCCGGCAATCAGCCCCAGCATTTT. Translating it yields CASSLKGNGESGNQPQHF.

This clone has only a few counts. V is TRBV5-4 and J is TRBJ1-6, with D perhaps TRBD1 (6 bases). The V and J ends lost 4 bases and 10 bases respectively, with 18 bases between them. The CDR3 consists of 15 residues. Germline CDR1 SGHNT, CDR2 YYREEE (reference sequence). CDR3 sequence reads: CASSVGAGRWSPLHF. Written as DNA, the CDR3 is TGTGCCAGCAGCGTGGGGGCAGGGCGTTGGTCACCCCTCCACTTT.

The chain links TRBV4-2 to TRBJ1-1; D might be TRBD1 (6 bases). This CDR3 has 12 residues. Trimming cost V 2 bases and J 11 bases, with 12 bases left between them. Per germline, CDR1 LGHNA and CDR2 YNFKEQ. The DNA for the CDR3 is TGTGCCAGCAGCCAACCAGGGGAGCGGGCTTTCTTT. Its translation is CASSQPGERAFF.

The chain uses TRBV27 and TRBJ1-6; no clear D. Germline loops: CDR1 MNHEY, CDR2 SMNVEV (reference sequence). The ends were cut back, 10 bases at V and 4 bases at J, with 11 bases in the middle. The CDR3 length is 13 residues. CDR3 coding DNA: TGTGCCACCAGACTGATTTATAATTCACCCCTCCACTTT. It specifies CATRLIYNSPLHF.

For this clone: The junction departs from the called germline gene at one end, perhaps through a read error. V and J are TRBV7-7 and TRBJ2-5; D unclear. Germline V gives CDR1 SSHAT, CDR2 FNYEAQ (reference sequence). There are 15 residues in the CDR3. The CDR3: CASSLLIGAEETQYF. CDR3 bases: TGTGCTAGCAGCTTACTAATTGGTGCGGAAGAGACCCAGTACTTC.

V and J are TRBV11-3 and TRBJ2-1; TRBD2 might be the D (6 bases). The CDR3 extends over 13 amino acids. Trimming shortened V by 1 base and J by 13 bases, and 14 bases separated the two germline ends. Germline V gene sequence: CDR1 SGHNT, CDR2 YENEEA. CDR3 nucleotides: TGTGCCAGCAGCTTAGTAGCCCTAGCGCCCCAGTTCTTC. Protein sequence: CASSLVALAPQFF.

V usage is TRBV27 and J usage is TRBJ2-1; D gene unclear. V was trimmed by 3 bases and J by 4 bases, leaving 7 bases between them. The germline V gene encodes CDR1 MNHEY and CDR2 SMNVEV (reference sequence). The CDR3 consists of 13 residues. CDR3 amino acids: CASSLQQYNEQFF. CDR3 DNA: TGTGCCAGCAGTTTGCAACAATACAATGAGCAGTTCTTC.

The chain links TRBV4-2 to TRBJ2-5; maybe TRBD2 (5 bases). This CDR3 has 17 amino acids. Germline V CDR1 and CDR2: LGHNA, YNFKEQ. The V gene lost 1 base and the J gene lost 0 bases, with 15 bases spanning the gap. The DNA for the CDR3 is TGTGCCAGCAGCCAAGGGGTGCGGGCTTCGTACCAAGAGACCCAGTACTTC. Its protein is CASSQGVRASYQETQYF.

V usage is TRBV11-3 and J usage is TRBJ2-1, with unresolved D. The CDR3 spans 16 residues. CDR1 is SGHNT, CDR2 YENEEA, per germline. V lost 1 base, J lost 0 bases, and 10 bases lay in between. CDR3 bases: TGTGCCAGCAGCTTAGGGGTGTCTTCCTCCTACAATGAGCAGTTCTTC. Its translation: CASSLGVSSSYNEQFF.

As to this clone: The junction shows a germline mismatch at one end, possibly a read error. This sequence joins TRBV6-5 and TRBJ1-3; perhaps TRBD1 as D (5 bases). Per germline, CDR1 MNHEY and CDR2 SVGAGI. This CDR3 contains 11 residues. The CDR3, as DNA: TGTGCCAGCAGCCGCTGGGGGATCACATCCTGG. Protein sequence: CASSRWGITSW.

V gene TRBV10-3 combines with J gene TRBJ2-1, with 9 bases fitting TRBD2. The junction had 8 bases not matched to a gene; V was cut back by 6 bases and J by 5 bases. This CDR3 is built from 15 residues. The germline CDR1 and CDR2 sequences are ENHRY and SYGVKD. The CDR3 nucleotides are TGTGCCATCAGCCGACAGACTAGCGGACACAATGAGCAGTTCTTC. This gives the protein CAISRQTSGHNEQFF.

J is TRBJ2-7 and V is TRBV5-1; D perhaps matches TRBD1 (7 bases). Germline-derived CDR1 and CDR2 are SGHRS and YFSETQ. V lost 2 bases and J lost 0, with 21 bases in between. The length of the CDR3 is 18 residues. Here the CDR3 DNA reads TGCGCCAGCAGCTTCCTCCCCCCGGGGGCAGGGGGCTCCTACGAGCAGTACTTC. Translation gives CASSFLPPGAGGSYEQYF.

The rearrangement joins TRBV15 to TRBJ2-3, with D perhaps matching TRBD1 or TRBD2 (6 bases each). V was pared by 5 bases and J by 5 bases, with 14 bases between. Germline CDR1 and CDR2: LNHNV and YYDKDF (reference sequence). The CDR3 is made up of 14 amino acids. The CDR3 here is CATSPTRGGDTQYF. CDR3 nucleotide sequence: TGTGCCACCAGCCCTACCAGGGGAGGAGATACGCAGTATTTT.

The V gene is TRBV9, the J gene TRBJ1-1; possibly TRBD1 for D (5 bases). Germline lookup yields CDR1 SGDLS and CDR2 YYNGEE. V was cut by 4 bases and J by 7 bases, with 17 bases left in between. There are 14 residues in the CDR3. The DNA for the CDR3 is TGTGCCAGCAGCCGAAACCCTGTGACAGATGAAGCTTTCTTT. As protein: CASSRNPVTDEAFF.

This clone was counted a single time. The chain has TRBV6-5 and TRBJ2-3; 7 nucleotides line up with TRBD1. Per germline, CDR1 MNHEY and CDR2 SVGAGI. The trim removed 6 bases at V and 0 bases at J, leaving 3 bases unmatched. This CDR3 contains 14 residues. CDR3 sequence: CASRGTASTDTQYF. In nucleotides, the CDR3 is TGTGCCAGCAGAGGGACAGCGAGCACAGATACGCAGTATTTT.

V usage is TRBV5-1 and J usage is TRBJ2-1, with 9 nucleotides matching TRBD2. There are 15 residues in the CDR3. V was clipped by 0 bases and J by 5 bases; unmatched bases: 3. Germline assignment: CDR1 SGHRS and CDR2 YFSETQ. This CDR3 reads CASSLGASGNNEQFF. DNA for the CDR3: TGCGCCAGCAGCTTGGGCGCTAGCGGGAACAATGAGCAGTTCTTC.

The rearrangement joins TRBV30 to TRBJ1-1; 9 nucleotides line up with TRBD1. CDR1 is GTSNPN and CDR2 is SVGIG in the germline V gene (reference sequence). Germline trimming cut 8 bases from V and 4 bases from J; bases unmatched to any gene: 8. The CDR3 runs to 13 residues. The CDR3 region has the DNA TGTGCCAGAACAGGGGGCGGTGGCACTGAAGCTTTCTTT. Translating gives CARTGGGGTEAFF. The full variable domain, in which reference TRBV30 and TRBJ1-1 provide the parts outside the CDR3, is SQTIHQWPATLVQPVGSPLSLECTVEGTSNPNLYWYRQAAGRGLQLLFYSVGIGQISSEVPQNLSASRPQDRQFILSSKKLLLSDSGFYLCARTGGGGTEAFFGQGTRLTVV.